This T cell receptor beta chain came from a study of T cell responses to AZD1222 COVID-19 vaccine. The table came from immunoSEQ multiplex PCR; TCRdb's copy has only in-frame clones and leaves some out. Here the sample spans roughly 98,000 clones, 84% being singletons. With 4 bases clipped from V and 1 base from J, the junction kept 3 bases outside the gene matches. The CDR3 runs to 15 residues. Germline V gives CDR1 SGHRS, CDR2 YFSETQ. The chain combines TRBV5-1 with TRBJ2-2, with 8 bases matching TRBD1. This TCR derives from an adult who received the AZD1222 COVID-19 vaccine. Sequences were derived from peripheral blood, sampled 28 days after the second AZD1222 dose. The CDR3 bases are TGCGCCAGCAGCGCGGGACAGGTGAACACCGGGGAGCTGTTTTTT. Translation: CASSAGQVNTGELFF. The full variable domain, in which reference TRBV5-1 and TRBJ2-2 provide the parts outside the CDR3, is KAGVTQTPRYLIKTRGQQVTLSCSPISGHRSVSWYQQTPGQGLQFLFEYFSETQRNKGNFPGRFSGRQFSNSRSEMNVSTLELGDSALYLCASSAGQVNTGELFFGEGSRLTVL.